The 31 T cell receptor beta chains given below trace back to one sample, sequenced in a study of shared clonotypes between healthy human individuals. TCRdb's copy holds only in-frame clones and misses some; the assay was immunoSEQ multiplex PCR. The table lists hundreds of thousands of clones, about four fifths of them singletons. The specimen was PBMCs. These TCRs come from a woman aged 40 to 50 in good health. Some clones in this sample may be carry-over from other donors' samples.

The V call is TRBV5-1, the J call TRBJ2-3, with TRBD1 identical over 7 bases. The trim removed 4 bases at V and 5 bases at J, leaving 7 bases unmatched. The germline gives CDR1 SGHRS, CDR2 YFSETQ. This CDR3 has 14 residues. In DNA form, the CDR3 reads TGCGCCAGCAGCCCACAGGGGTCAGTAGATACGCAGTATTTT. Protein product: CASSPQGSVDTQYF.

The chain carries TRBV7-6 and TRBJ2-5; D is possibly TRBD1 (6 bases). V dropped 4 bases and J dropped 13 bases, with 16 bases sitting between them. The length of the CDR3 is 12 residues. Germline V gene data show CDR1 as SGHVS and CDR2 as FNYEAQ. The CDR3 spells CASSSLPGTRYF. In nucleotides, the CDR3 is TGTGCCAGCAGCTCCCTTCCCGGGACACGGTACTTC.

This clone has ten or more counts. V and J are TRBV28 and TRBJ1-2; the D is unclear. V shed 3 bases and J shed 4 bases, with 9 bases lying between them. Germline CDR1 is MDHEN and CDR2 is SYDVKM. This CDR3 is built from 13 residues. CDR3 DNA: TGTGCCAGCAGTTTTGGAGGGCCCTATGGCTACACCTTC. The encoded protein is CASSFGGPYGYTF.

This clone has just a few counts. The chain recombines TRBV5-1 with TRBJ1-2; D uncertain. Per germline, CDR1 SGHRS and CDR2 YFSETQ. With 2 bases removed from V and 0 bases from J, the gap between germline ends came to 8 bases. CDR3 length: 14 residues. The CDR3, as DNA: TGCGCCAGCAGCTTTGAGACTCCTAACTATGGCTACACCTTC. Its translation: CASSFETPNYGYTF.

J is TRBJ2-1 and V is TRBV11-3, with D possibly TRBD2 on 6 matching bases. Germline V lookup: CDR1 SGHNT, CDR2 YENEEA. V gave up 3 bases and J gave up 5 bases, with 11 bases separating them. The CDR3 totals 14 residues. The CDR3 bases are TGTGCCAGCAGCTTCGGGGGAGCCAACAATGAGCAGTTCTTC. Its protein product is CASSFGGANNEQFF.

CDR3 bases: TGTGCCAGCAGCCGCGGGACTAGCGGACTCACCGGGGAGCTGTTTTTT. Its translation: CASSRGTSGLTGELFF. The chain carries TRBV9 and TRBJ2-2; 11 bases are a match to TRBD2. Germline values: CDR1 SGDLS, CDR2 YYNGEE. J lost 4 bases, V lost 4 bases, and 6 bases had no gene match. This CDR3 comprises 16 residues.

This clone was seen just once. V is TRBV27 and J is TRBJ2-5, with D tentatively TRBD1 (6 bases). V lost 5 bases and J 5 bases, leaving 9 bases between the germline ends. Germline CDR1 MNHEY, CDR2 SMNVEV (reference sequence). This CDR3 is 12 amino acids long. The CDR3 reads CASSLRGETQYF. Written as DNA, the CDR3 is TGTGCCAGCAGTCTCAGGGGCGAGACCCAGTACTTC.

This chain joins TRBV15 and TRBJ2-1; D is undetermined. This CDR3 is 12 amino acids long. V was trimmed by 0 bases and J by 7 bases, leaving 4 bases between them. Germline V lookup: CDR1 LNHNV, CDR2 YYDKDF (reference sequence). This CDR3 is CATSRDINEQFF. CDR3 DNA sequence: TGTGCCACCAGCAGAGATATAAATGAGCAGTTCTTC. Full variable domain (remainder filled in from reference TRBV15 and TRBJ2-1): DAMVIQNPRYQVTQFGKPVTLSCSQTLNHNVMYWYQQKSSQAPKLLFHYYDKDFNNEADTPDNFQSRRPNTSFCFLDIRSPGLGDTAMYLCATSRDINEQFFGPGTRLTVL.

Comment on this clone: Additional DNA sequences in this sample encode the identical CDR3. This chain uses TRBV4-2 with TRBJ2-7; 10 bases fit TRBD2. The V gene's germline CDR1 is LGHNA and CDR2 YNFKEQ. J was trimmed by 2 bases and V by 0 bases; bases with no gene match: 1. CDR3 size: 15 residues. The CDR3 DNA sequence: TGTGCCAGCAGCCAAGAGCTAGCGGGAGCCTACGAGCAGTACTTC. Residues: CASSQELAGAYEQYF.

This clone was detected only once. CDR3 protein: CASFDSTSGDGVYEQYF. The CDR3 bases are TGTGCCAGCTTTGACAGTACAAGCGGAGATGGGGTTTACGAGCAGTACTTC. The chain is built from TRBV28 and TRBJ2-7, with D perhaps matching TRBD1 or TRBD2 (5 bases each). Trimming cost V 8 bases and J 4 bases, with 27 bases left between them. The CDR3 has 17 residues. The germline CDR1 and CDR2 sequences are MDHEN and SYDVKM.

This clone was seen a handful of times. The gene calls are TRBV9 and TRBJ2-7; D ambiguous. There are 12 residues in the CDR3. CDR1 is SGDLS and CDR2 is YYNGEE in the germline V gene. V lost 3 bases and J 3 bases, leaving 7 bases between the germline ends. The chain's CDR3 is CASSGPNYEQYF. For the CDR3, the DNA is TGTGCCAGCAGCGGACCGAACTACGAGCAGTACTTC.

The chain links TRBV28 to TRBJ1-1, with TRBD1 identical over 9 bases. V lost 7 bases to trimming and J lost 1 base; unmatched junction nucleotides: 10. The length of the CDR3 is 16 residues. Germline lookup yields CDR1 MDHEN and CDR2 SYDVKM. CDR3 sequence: CASILKQGAGNTEAFF. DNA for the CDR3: TGTGCCAGCATCCTGAAACAGGGGGCGGGGAACACTGAAGCTTTCTTT.

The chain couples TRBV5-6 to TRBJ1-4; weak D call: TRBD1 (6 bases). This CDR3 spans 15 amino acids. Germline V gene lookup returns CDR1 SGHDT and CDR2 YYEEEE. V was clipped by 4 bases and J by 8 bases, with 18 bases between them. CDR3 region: CASSPGERANEKLFF. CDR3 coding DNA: TGTGCCAGCAGCCCAGGGGAAAGGGCCAACGAAAAACTGTTTTTT.

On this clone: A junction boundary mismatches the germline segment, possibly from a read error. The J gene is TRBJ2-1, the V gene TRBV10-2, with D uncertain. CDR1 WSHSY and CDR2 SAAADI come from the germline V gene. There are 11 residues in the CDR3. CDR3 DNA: TGCGCCAGCAGTGCAGGAGAAGTTAGGATCTTC. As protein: CASSAGEVRIF.

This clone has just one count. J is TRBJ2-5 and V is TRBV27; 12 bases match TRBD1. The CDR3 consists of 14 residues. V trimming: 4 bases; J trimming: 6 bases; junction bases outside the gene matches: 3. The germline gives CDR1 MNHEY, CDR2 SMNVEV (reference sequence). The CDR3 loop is CASSWGQGAKTQYF. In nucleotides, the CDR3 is TGTGCCAGCAGTTGGGGACAGGGGGCGAAGACCCAGTACTTC.

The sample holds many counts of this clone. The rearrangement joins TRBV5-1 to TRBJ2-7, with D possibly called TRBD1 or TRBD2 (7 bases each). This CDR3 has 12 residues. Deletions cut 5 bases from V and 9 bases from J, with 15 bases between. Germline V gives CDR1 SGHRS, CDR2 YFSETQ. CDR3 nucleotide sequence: TGCGCCAGCAGACAAGACAGGGAGGGGCAGTACTTC. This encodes CASRQDREGQYF.

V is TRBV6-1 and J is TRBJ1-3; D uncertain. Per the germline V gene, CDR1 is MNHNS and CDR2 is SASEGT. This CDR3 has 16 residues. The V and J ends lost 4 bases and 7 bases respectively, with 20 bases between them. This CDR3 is CASSVNTGSSRNTIYF. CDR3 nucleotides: TGTGCCAGCAGTGTCAACACTGGGTCCTCCCGGAACACCATATATTTT.

As DNA, the CDR3 is TGTGCCAGCAGCTTGCGGGGAGCGGGAGGGCCTTACGAGCAGTACTTC. As protein: CASSLRGAGGPYEQYF. V gene TRBV7-6 combines with J gene TRBJ2-7, with TRBD2 identical over 10 bases. The CDR3 is made up of 16 amino acids. The J segment lost 4 bases and the V segment lost 3 bases, leaving 9 bases of the junction unmatched. Germline CDR1 and CDR2: SGHVS and FNYEAQ.

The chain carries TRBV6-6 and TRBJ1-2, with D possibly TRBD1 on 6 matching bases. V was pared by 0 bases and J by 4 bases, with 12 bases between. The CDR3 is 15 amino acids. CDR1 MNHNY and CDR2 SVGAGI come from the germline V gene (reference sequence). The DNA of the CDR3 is TGTGCCAGCAGTTACTCGAGACAGGAAAGCTATGGCTACACCTTC. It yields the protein CASSYSRQESYGYTF.

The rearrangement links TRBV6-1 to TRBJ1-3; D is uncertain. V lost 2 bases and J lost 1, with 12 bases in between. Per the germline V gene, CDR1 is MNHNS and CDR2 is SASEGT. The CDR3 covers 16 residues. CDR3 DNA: TGTGCCAGCAGTGAAATGGGTAGTGCTTCTGGAAACACCATATATTTT. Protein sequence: CASSEMGSASGNTIYF.

The CDR3 is CASRHVLLSGANVLTF. The CDR3 bases are TGCGCCAGCAGACACGTTCTCCTTTCTGGGGCCAACGTCCTGACTTTC. V is TRBV5-1 and J is TRBJ2-6, with D uncertain. The CDR3 consists of 16 residues. Germline-derived CDR1 and CDR2 are SGHRS and YFSETQ. V dropped 5 bases and J dropped 1 base, with 13 bases sitting between them.

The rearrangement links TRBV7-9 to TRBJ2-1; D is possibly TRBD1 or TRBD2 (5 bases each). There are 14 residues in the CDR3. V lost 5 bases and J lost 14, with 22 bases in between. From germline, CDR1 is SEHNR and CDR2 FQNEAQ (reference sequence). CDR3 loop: CASSLGPSFRGEFF. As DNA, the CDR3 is TGTGCCAGCAGCCTGGGACCCTCCTTTAGAGGGGAGTTCTTC.

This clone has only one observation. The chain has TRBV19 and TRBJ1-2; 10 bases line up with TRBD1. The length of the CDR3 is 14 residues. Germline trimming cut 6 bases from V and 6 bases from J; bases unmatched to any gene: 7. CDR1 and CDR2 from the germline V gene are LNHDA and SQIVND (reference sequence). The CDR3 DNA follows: TGTGCCAGTAGCGGTGACAGGGGGCTAAATGGCTACACCTTC. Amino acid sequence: CASSGDRGLNGYTF.

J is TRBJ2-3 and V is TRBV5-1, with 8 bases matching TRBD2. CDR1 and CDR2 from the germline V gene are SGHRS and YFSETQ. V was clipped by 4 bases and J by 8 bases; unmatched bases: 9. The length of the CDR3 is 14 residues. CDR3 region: CASSTVAGLGTQYF. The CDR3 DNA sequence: TGCGCCAGCAGCACTGTCGCGGGACTAGGTACGCAGTATTTT.

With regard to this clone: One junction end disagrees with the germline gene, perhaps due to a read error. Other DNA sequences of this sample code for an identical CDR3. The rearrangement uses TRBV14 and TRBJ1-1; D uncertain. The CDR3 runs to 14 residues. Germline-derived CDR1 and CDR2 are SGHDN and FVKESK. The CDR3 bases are TGTGCCAGCAGCCAGGTTAATCCGAACACTGAGGCTTTCTTT. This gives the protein CASSQVNPNTEAFF.

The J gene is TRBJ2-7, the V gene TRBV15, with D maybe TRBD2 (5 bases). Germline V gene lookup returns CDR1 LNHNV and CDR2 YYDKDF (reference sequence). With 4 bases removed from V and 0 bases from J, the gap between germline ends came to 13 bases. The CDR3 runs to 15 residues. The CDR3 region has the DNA TGTGCCACCAGCAAAGCAGATGAGGGCTCCTACGAGCAGTACTTC. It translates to CATSKADEGSYEQYF.

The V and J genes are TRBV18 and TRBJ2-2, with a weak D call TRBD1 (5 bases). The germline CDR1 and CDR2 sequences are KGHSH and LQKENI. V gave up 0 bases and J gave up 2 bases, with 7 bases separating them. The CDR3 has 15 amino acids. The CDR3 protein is CASSPPGLNTGELFF. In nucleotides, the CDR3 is TGTGCCAGCTCACCACCGGGGCTAAACACCGGGGAGCTGTTTTTT.

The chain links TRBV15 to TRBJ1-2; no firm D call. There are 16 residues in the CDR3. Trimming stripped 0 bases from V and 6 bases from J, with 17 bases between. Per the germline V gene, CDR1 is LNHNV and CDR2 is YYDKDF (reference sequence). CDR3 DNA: TGTGCCACCAGCAGAGATGTAGGCCCGAGCCCTAATGGCTACACCTTC. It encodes CATSRDVGPSPNGYTF.

Here the CDR3 DNA reads TGTGCCAGCAGCCAGGACTTCTATGGCTACACCTTC. It codes for CASSQDFYGYTF. The chain is built from TRBV5-8 and TRBJ1-2; D is unresolved. Trimming stripped 4 bases from V and 4 bases from J, with 8 bases between. The CDR3 totals 12 residues. Germline assignment: CDR1 SGHTS and CDR2 YDEGEE.

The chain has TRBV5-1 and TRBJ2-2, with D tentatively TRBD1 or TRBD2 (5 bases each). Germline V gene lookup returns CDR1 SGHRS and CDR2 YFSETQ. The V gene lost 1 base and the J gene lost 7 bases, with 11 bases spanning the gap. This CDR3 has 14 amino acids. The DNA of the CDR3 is TGCGCCAGCAGCTTGAGAGGGGATGGCGGGGAGCTGTTTTTT. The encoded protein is CASSLRGDGGELFF.

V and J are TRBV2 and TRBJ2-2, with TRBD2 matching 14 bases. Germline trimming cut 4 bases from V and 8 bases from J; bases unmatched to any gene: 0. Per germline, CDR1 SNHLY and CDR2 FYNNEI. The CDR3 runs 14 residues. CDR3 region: CASSGTSGRGELFF. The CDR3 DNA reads TGTGCCAGCAGTGGGACTAGCGGGAGGGGGGAGCTGTTTTTT.